The 25 T cell receptor delta chains below were found in one sample sequenced in a study of Vδ1+ human thymocytes. Findings of the study overall: Thymic TRG and TRD repertoires appeared highly polyclonal, with Gaussian CDR3 length distributions.

RNA was extracted from the cells and then reverse transcribed. The CDR3 regions were amplified by multiplex PCR from V-gene primers to a constant-region primer. TCRdb redid clone calling on the multiplex PCR reads using CATT. Seen here are approximately 25,000 delta-chain clones, under 8.5% observed once, and the top ten hold around 0.99%. Their target antigens are unknown. The specimen sequenced was Vdelta1+ gamma-delta thymocytes from the thymus. Subset denoted: FACS-sorted CD3+ TCRalphabeta- TCRVdelta1+ TCRVdelta2- thymocytes. The receptors stem from a girl under two years old who had congenital heart surgery.

The chain combines TRDV1 with TRDJ1; TRDD3 matches at 7 bases. Germline trimming cut 3 bases from V and 0 bases from J; bases unmatched to any gene: 16. The CDR3 contains 19 residues. Per the germline V gene, CDR1 is TSWWSYY and CDR2 is QGS. As DNA, the CDR3 is TGTGCTCTTGGGGACACAATATGGTCGGATACGCCGTACACCGATAAACTCATCTTT. Its protein is CALGDTIWSDTPYTDKLIF.

This clone appeared a few times. V and J are TRDV1 and TRDJ1; weak D call: TRDD3 (6 bases). From germline, CDR1 is TSWWSYY and CDR2 QGS. V lost 1 base and J 7 bases, leaving 31 bases between the germline ends. This CDR3 is 20 amino acids long. CDR3 DNA sequence: TGTGCTCTTGGGGAACCCGAGGATCCGTATAAGGGGGGAGAGAGCCTTAAACTCATCTTT. Encoded protein: CALGEPEDPYKGGESLKLIF.

This clone appeared a few times. The chain joins TRDV1 to TRDJ2, with D hard to call. Per germline, CDR1 TSWWSYY and CDR2 QGS. The V end lost 3 bases, the J end lost 8 bases, and 31 bases lay between the germline ends. This CDR3 is 20 amino acids long. The CDR3 DNA reads as TGTGCTCTTGGGGAGAGGCCGGCCCTGGTGTGGGAATGGTTGGTGGCACAACTCTTCTTT. Amino acids: CALGERPALVWEWLVAQLFF.

Turning to this clone: One end of the junction does not line up with germline, which may come from a read error. This chain connects TRDV1 to TRDJ1; 8 bases are a match to TRDD3. This CDR3 region has 22 residues. The germline CDR1 and CDR2 sequences are TSWWSYY and QGS. CDR3 sequence (DNA): TGTGCTCTTGGGGAGATCTCACATCCGGGTACTGGGGGTTTTACCCTCCAGGATATACTCATCTTT. This encodes CALGEISHPGTGGFTLQDILIF.

The chain is built from TRDV1 and TRDJ1; 13 nucleotides align to TRDD3. The CDR3 consists of 22 residues. CDR1 and CDR2 from the germline V gene are TSWWSYY and QGS. J gave up 4 bases and V 1 base, and 21 bases lay outside the gene matches. The CDR3 here is CALGERGLPYWGIRVINDKLIF. As DNA, the CDR3 is TGTGCTCTTGGGGAACGCGGCCTTCCCTACTGGGGGATACGCGTCATCAACGATAAACTCATCTTT.

This clone was seen a handful of times. The junction departs from the called germline gene at one end, perhaps through a read error. This chain uses TRDV1 with TRDJ1, with 12 bases aligning to TRDD3. The CDR3 sequence is 21 residues long. Germline loops: CDR1 TSWWSYY, CDR2 QGS. The CDR3 region has the DNA TGTGCTCTTGGGGAACGAGGATCTGTACTGGGGGATACAACGTACACCGTTAAACTCATCTTT. This encodes CALGERGSVLGDTTYTVKLIF.

The chain employs TRDV1 and TRDJ1; the match to TRDD3 covers 13 bases. V lost 0 bases to trimming and J lost 0 bases; unmatched junction nucleotides: 19. Germline values: CDR1 TSWWSYY, CDR2 QGS. The CDR3 sequence is 23 residues long. The CDR3 loop reads CALGELTPTLYWGIRRDTDKLIF. For the CDR3, the DNA is TGTGCTCTTGGGGAACTCACCCCTACCCTCTACTGGGGGATACGCCGAGACACCGATAAACTCATCTTT.

V and J are TRDV1 and TRDJ1; D is undetermined. This CDR3 is 18 amino acids long. The V end lost 5 bases, the J end lost 0 bases, and 22 bases lay between the germline ends. Germline V gene data show CDR1 as TSWWSYY and CDR2 as QGS. The CDR3 region has the DNA TGTGCTCTTGGGATCCGAACCGGGCTGGAGGTCAACACCGATAAACTCATCTTT. Protein sequence: CALGIRTGLEVNTDKLIF.

The J gene was identified as TRDJ1, and no V gene was called; the D call of TRDD3 is as the table states it, not checked on the DNA. The CDR3 is made up of 16 amino acids. DNA for the CDR3: TGTGCTCTTGGGGACCTGAAGTGGATTCCTACGAGGGAACACATCTTT. Translating gives CALGDLKWIPTREHIF.

This chain links TRDV1 with TRDJ1; D unresolved. The CDR3 has 16 amino acids. Trimming removed 7 bases at V and 0 bases at J, with 18 bases between. CDR1 is TSWWSYY and CDR2 is QGS in the germline V gene. CDR3 amino acids: CALVKRNLPNTDKLIF. In nucleotides, the CDR3 is TGTGCTCTTGTTAAGCGAAACCTCCCCAACACCGATAAACTCATCTTT.

Only a few counts were recorded for this clone. This sequence joins TRDV1 and TRDJ1; TRDD3 matches 7 bases. Germline V CDR1 and CDR2: TSWWSYY, QGS. Losses at the gene ends were 5 bases for V and 1 base for J; bases not matched to a gene: 28. The CDR3 extends over 22 amino acids. CDR3 region: CALGSHFIPTTGDMRGTDKLIF. The CDR3 coding sequence is TGTGCTCTTGGGTCGCATTTCATCCCTACGACTGGGGACATGAGAGGCACCGATAAACTCATCTTT.

V usage is TRDV1 and J usage is TRDJ1, with TRDD2 identical over 7 bases. The CDR3 has 22 residues. CDR1 and CDR2 from the germline V gene are TSWWSYY and QGS. Trimming took 3 bases from V and 1 from J; bases not matched to a gene: 26. CDR3 amino acids: CALGEQRAFLVNRGVRTDKLIF. For the CDR3, the DNA is TGTGCTCTTGGGGAGCAACGGGCCTTCCTCGTAAATCGAGGGGTACGCACCGATAAACTCATCTTT.

The chain combines TRDV1 with TRDJ1; D is perhaps TRDD2 or TRDD3 (5 bases each). The V gene lost 1 base and the J gene lost 1 base, with 22 bases spanning the gap. CDR1 is TSWWSYY and CDR2 is QGS in the germline V gene. The CDR3 spans 19 residues. The CDR3 region has the DNA TGTGCTCTTGGGGAACCTCCTCCTAATTACTCCTGGGTCACCGATAAACTCATCTTT. Residues: CALGEPPPNYSWVTDKLIF.

V gene TRDV1 combines with J gene TRDJ1; TRDD3 matches 12 bases. Assignment of the J gene here rests on matching the DNA to germline, because TCRdb gives none. With 3 bases clipped from V and 5 bases from J, the junction kept 19 bases outside the gene matches. The germline V gene has CDR1 TSWWSYY and CDR2 QGS. The CDR3 length is 20 residues. The CDR3 DNA sequence: TGTGCTCTTGGGGAGCGCCGTTATGAACTCTGGGGGATACGCCCAGATAAACTCATCTTT. Amino acid sequence: CALGERRYELWGIRPDKLIF.

This clone has more than one count but fewer than ten. The chain recombines TRDV1 with TRDJ1; D ambiguous. CDR1 is TSWWSYY and CDR2 is QGS in the germline V gene. The CDR3 runs to 17 residues. Trimming took off 2 bases at V and 0 bases at J, with 16 bases between the two ends. The chain's CDR3 is CALGERPYSPHTDKLIF. DNA of the CDR3: TGTGCTCTTGGGGAAAGGCCATACTCCCCCCACACCGATAAACTCATCTTT.

This clone was observed a handful of times. The chain is built from TRDV1 and TRDJ1; D not resolved. Trimming removed 3 bases at V and 0 bases at J, with 17 bases between. The CDR3 consists of 17 residues. CDR1 and CDR2 (germline): TSWWSYY, QGS. The CDR3 DNA sequence: TGTGCTCTTGGGGAGAATTCCCCGGAAAGCTACACCGATAAACTCATCTTT. Translating it yields CALGENSPESYTDKLIF.

This clone was seen a handful of times. This chain connects TRDV1 to TRDJ1, with TRDD3 matching over 13 bases. V was clipped by 4 bases and J by 0 bases; unmatched bases: 20. In germline, CDR1 is TSWWSYY, CDR2 QGS. The CDR3 length is 22 residues. The CDR3 DNA is TGTGCTCTTGGGGGTTCATTGTATGTACTGGGGGATACGCGGTCGTACACCGATAAACTCATCTTT. Translation gives CALGGSLYVLGDTRSYTDKLIF.

In its sample, this clone was seen a few times. The chain couples TRDV1 to TRDJ1, with a tentative D call TRDD3 (6 bases). The germline V and J ends were trimmed by 2 bases and 0 bases, with 28 bases remaining between them. Looked up from germline, CDR1 is TSWWSYY and CDR2 is QGS. There are 21 residues in the CDR3. DNA for the CDR3: TGTGCTCTTGGGGAAGGAGGGGTACCCTGGAGGATACCCCCTTACACCGATAAACTCATCTTT. Translated: CALGEGGVPWRIPPYTDKLIF.

This clone turned up a few times. The V and J genes are TRDV1 and TRDJ1; 11 positions match TRDD3. V gave up 0 bases and J gave up 1 base; unmatched junction bases: 4. Germline CDR1 reads TSWWSYY; CDR2 reads QGS. This CDR3 has 17 residues. The CDR3 coding sequence is TGTGCTCTTGGGGAACTTTACCTGGGGGATACCACCGATAAACTCATCTTT. Its translation is CALGELYLGDTTDKLIF.

This clone was seen a few times. This sequence joins TRDV1 and TRDJ1; D ambiguous. Trimming removed 4 bases from V and 0 bases from J, with 27 bases in between. The CDR3 extends over 20 amino acids. Germline-derived CDR1 and CDR2 are TSWWSYY and QGS. This CDR3 is CALGGYGTVPPVLYTDKLIF. In DNA form, the CDR3 reads TGTGCTCTTGGGGGCTACGGAACCGTACCGCCCGTCCTGTACACCGATAAACTCATCTTT.

Points on this clone: Other DNA sequences of this sample code for an identical CDR3. The chain links TRDV1 to TRDJ1; D uncertain. V lost 0 bases to trimming and J lost 2 bases, with 7 bases between them. There are 14 residues in the CDR3. Germline CDR1 and CDR2: TSWWSYY and QGS. The CDR3 region has the DNA TGTGCTCTTGGGGAACTGTCGGAAACCGATAAACTCATCTTT. Amino acid sequence: CALGELSETDKLIF.

This chain joins TRDV1 and TRDJ1; D is uncertain. The germline CDR1 and CDR2 sequences are TSWWSYY and QGS. The germline V and J ends were trimmed by 1 base and 2 bases, with 32 bases remaining between them. CDR3 length: 22 residues. The CDR3 sequence: CALGEPAFDIPRPWAGTDKLIF. CDR3 DNA sequence: TGTGCTCTTGGGGAACCAGCTTTCGATATCCCCCGACCTTGGGCGGGTACCGATAAACTCATCTTT.

The J gene is TRDJ1, the V gene TRDV1, with 10 bases identical to TRDD3. Germline assignment: CDR1 TSWWSYY and CDR2 QGS. The V segment lost 3 bases and the J segment 8 bases; nucleotides outside the gene matches: 18. This CDR3 is 18 amino acids long. The CDR3 region has the DNA TGTGCTCTTGGGGACCCCTTCTCTCTACTGGGGGATGCGGTGAAACTCATCTTT. Protein sequence: CALGDPFSLLGDAVKLIF.

The J gene was identified as TRDJ1, and no V gene was called; TRDD3 is the table's D call, not checked against the DNA. This CDR3 has 23 residues. The CDR3, as DNA: TGTGCTCTTGGGGAAACCCCACCAGCTAATTCGCCCTTGGGCCCGTCTTACACCGATAAACTCATCTTT. This translates into CALGETPPANSPLGPSYTDKLIF.

This clone was detected a few times. V is TRDV2 and J is TRDJ3; 8 bases line up with TRDD3. Per the germline V gene, CDR1 is GEAIGNYY and CDR2 is EKD. V lost 0 bases to trimming and J lost 2 bases; unmatched junction nucleotides: 5. The CDR3 is 18 residues long. CDR3 sequence reads: CACDTVTGGPWDTRQMFF. The DNA of the CDR3 is TGTGCCTGTGACACCGTTACTGGGGGCCCCTGGGACACCCGACAGATGTTTTTC.